A few counts support the clone carrying this T cell receptor beta chain. The data were obtained in a study of blood T cells in healthy people across ages. PCR was performed a second time for roughly 7 to 11 cycles using a sample-barcoded 5' primer and a J-beta primer mix. Tagging of each cDNA molecule was performed by a template-switch adaptor with 12 random nucleotides. From each sample, at least 2.5 million paired-end reads containing CDR3 were obtained. From the 5' RACE reads, TCRdb called clonotypes with MiXCR, one entry per CDR3 protein. The sample has around 1,600,000 distinct CDR3 sequences; approximately 43% are singletons. Sample: blood. The clonotype originates from a woman younger than 30 in good health.

In DNA form, the CDR3 reads TGTGCCAGCAGTGAATATGACAGTGGAGACAATCAGCCCCAGCATTTT. Amino acids: CASSEYDSGDNQPQHF. V gene TRBV25-1 combines with J gene TRBJ1-5; D is possibly TRBD1 (5 bases). Trimming removed 0 bases at V and 3 bases at J, with 12 bases between. Per germline, CDR1 MGHDK and CDR2 SYGVNS. This CDR3 region has 16 residues.